The entry that follows covers one T cell receptor (beta chain) sequence. V lost 1 base, J lost 5 bases, and 3 bases stayed unmatched. The CDR3 runs 14 residues. CDR1 is SGHAT, CDR2 FQNNGV, per germline. These data belong to a study of blood T cell repertoires in COVID-19. Overall study: Acute-phase and convalescent COVID-19 samples originated in the United States, Italy and Spain. From T cells, B-cell-depleted T cells, or PBMCs came the material, which was cDNA or gDNA.

Per the original data handling: Counts of nucleated cells, estimated from reference gene primer amplification, were obtained. Here immunoSEQ multiplex PCR was the method, and the copy in TCRdb shows in-frame clones only, minus some. V, J and clone size are those of that table, while D and trimming were read from the DNA. The sample yields tens of thousands of clones, 90% seen once. Patients from Seattle were sampled longitudinally, starting during active infection. The chain recombines TRBV11-2 with TRBJ2-7, with 9 bases fitting TRBD2. This sequence was found in a middle-aged man with COVID-19, enrolled during active disease. Sequenced input: peripheral blood. The CDR3 sequence is CASSLAAGGDEQYF. The CDR3 region has the DNA TGTGCCAGCAGCTTAGCGGCGGGAGGGGACGAGCAGTACTTC.